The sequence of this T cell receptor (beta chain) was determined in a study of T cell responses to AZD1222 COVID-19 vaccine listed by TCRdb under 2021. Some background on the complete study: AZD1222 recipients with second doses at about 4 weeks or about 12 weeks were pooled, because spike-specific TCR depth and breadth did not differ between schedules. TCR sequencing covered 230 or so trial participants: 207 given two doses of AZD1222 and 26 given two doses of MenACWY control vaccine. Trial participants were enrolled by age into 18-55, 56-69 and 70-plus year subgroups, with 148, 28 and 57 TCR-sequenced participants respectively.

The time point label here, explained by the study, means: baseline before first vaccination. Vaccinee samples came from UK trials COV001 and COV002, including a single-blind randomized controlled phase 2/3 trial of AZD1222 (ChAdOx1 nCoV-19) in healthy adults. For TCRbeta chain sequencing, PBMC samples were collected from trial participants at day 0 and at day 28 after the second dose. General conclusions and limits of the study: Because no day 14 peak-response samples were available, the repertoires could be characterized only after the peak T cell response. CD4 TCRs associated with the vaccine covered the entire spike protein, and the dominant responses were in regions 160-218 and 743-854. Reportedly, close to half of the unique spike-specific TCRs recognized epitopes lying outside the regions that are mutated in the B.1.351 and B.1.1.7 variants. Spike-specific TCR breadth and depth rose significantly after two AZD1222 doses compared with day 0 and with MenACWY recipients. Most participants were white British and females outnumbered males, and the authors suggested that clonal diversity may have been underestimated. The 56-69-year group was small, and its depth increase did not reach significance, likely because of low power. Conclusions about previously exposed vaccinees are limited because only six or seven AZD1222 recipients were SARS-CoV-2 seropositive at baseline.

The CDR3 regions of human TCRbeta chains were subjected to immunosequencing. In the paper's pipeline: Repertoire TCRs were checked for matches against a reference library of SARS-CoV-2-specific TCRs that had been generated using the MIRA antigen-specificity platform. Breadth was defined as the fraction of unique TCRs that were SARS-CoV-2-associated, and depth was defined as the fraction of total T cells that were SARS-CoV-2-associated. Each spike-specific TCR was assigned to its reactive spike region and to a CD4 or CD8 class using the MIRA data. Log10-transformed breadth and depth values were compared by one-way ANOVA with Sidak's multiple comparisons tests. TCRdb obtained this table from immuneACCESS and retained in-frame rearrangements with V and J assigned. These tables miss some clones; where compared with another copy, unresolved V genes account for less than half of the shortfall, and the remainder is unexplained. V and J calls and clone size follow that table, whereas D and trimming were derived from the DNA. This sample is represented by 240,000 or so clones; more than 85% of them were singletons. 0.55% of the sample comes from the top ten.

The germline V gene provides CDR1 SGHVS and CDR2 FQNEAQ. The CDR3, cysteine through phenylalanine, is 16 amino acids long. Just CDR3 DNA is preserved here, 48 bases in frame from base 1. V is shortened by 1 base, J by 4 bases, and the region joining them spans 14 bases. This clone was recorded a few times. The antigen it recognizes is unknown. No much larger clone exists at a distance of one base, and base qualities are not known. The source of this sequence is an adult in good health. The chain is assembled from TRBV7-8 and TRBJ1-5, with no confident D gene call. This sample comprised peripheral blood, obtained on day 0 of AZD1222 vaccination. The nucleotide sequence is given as TGTGCCAGCAGCTTAGGGACGGCGTCGGGAAATCAGCCCCAGCATTTT. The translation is CASSLGTASGNQPQHF.